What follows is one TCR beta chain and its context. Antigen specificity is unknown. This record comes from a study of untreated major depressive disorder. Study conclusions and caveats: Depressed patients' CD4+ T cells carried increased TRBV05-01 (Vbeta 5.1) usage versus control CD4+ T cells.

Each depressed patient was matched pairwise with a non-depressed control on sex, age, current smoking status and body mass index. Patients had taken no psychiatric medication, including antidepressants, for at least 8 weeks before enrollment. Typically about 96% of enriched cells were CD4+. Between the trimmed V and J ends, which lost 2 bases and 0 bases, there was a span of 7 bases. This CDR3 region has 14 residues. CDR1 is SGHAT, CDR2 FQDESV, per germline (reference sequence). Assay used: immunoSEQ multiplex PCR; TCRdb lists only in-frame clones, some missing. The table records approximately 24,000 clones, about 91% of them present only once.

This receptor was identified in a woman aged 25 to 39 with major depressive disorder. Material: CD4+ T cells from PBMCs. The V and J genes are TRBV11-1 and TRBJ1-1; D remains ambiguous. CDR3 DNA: TGTGCCAGCAGCTTACGAGACTTGAACACTGAAGCTTTCTTT. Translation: CASSLRDLNTEAFF.